This T cell receptor (beta chain) was found in a study of T-cell reconstitution after alpha-beta-depleted transplantation in children. This clonotype was found many times. The antigen is unknown. Study-wide findings and caveats: Newly generated T cells supplied most T-cell counts and diversity one year post-transplant. Expanded graft clones numbering several hundred reportedly gave rise to alpha-beta T cells about two months after transplant. The origin of high day-60 TCRbeta diversity in some patients lay in surviving recipient T cells and thymic progenitors.

The CDR3 totals 14 residues. Trimming removed 4 bases at V and 2 bases at J, with 10 bases between. Germline assignment: CDR1 SGHDT and CDR2 YYEEEE. The TCRbeta library incorporated unique molecular identifiers. TCRdb called the PCR reads again in MiXCR, with one record for every CDR3 protein. The data contain tens of thousands of distinct CDR3 sequences, roughly 4.9% of them singletons. Specimen: PBMCs, mostly from graft donor cells, collected 180 days after TCRalphabeta/CD19-depleted stem cell transplant. The sequence was obtained from a boy younger than two who had a stem cell transplant for acute myeloid leukemia, so the T cells may come from the graft donor. The chain is built from TRBV5-6 and TRBJ1-3, with a weak D call TRBD1 (6 bases). CDR3 DNA sequence: TGTGCCAGCAGCCAGGGGAAGGCTGGAAACACCATATATTTT. Translating gives CASSQGKAGNTIYF.